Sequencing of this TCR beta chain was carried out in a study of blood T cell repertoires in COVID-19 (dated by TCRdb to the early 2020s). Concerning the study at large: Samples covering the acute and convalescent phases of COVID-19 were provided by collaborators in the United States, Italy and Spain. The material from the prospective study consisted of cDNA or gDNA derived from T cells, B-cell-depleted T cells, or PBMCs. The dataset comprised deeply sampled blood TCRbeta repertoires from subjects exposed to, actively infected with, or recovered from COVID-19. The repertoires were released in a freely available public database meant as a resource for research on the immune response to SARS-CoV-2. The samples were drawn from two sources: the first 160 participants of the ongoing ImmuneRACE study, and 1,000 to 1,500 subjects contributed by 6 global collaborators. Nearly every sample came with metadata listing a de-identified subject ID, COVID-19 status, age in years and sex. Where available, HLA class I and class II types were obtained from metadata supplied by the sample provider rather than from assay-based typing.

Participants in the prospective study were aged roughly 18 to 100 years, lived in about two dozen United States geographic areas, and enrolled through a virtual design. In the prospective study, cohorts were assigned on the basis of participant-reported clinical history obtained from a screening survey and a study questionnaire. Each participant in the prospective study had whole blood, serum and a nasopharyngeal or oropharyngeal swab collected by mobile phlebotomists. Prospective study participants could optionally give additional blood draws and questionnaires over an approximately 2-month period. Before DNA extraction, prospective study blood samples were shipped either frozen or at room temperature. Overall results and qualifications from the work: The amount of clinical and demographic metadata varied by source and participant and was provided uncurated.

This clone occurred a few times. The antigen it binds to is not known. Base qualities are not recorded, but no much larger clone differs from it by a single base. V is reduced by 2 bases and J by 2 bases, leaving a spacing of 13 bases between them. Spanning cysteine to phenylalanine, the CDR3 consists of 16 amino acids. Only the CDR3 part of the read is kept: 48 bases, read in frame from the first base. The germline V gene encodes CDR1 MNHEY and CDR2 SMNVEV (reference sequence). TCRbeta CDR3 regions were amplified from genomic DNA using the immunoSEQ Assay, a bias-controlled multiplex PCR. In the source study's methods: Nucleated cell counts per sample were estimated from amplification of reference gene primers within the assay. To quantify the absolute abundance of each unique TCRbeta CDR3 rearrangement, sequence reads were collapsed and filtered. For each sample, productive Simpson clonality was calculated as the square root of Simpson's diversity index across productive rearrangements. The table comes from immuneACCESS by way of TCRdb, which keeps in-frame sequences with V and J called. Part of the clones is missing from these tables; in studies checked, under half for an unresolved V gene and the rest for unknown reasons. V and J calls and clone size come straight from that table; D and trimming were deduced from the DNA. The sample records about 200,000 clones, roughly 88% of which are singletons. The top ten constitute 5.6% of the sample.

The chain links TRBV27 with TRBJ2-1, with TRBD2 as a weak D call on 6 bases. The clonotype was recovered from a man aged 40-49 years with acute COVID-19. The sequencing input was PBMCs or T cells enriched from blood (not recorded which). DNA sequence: TGTGCCAGCAGTTTAGTTGTCGGGAGCGCCTACAATGAGCAGTTCTTC. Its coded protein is CASSLVVGSAYNEQFF.